The present T cell receptor (beta chain) was sequenced within a study of tumor-infiltrating lymphocytes in primary liver carcinoma. Study at large: Both sexes were represented among patients, who were 30 to 69 years old. Tumor staging was T1-T3 N0M0; sizes spanned about 4.2 to 11 cm across.

CDR3 length: 16 residues. Looked up from germline, CDR1 is KGHSH and CDR2 is LQKENI. V was pared by 2 bases and J by 0 bases, with 13 bases between. This clonotype has just a few counts. Starting material for RNA and DNA co-extraction consisted of roughly 20-34 mg of unsorted bulk tissue. Patients were chronically HBV-infected and treatment-naive. Each of the tumor samples contained in excess of 75% viable tumor cells. Total RNA amounting to 500 ng was the source from which TCR beta cDNA was made with a constant-region primer. Modified slightly, ARM-PCR produced TCR beta libraries over three nested multiplex PCR rounds. Both of the initial two PCR rounds ran for nine to ten cycles and employed TRBV1-TRBV30 forward primers alongside a C-beta reverse primer. TCRdb itself ran the multiplex PCR reads through MiXCR, one entry per CDR3 protein. The sample holds about 130,000 distinct CDR3 sequences, 50% to 80% seen once.

The clonotype originates from an older woman with primary liver carcinoma and hepatitis B virus infection. The sequenced sample was liver tumor tissue from sampling region 3. Subset: tumor region T3, left-lateral pole. The chain combines TRBV18 with TRBJ1-2, with no clear D. In DNA form, the CDR3 reads TGTGCCAGCTCACCAAGGACCGGTAACACTAACTATGGCTACACCTTC. The encoded protein is CASSPRTGNTNYGYTF.